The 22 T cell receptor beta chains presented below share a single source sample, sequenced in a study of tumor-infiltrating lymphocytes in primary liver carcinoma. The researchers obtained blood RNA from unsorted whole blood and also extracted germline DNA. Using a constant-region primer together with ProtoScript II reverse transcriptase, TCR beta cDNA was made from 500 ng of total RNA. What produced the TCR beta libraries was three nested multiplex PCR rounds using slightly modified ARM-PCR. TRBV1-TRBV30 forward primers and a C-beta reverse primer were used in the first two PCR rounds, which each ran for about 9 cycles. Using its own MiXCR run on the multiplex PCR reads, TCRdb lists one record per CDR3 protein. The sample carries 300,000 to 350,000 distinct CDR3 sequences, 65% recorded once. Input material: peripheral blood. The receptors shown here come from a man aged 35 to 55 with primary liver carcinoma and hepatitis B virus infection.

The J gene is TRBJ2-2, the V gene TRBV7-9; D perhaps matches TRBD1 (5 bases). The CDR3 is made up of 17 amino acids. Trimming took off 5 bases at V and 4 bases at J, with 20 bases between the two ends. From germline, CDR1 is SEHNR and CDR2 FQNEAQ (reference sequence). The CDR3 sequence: CASSVLPDTTSTGELFF. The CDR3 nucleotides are TGTGCCAGCAGCGTCCTTCCGGACACCACAAGCACCGGGGAGCTGTTTTTT.

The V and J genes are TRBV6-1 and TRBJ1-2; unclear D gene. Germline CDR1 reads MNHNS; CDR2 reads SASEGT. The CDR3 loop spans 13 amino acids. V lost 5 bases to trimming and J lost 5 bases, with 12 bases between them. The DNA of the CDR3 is TGTGCCAGCAGTCCAGGTTTCAGTTATGGCTACACCTTC. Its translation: CASSPGFSYGYTF.

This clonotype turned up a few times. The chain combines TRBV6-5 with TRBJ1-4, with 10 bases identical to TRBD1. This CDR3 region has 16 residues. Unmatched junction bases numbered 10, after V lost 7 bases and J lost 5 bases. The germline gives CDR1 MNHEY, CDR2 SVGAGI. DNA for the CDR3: TGTGCCAGCACTAGGACAGGGGGTGCTAAAAATGAAAAACTGTTTTTT. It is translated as CASTRTGGAKNEKLFF.

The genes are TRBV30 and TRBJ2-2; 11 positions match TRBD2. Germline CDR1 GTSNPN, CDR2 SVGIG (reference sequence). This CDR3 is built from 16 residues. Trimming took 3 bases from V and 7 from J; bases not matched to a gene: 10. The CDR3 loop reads CAWRSKLAGVIGELFF. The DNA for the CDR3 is TGTGCCTGGAGGTCAAAACTAGCGGGAGTCATCGGGGAGCTGTTTTTT.

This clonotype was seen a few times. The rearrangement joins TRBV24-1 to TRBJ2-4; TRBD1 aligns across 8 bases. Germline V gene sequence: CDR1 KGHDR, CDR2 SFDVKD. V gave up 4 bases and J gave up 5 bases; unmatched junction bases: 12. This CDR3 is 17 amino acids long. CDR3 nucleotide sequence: TGTGCCACCAGTGACCGTGGAACAGGGGGTTTTGAAAACATTCAGTACTTC. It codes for CATSDRGTGGFENIQYF.

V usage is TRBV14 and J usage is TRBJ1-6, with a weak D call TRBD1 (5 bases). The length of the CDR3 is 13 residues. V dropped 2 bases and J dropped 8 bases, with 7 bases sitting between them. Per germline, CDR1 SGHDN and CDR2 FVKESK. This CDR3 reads CASSQQGYSPLHF. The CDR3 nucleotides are TGTGCCAGCAGCCAACAGGGTTATTCACCCCTCCACTTT.

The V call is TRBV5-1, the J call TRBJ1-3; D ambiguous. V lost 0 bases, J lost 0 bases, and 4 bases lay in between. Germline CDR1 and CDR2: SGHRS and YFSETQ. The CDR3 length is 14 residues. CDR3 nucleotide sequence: TGCGCCAGCAGCTTGGACCCCTCTGGAAACACCATATATTTT. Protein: CASSLDPSGNTIYF. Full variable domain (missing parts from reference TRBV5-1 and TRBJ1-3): KAGVTQTPRYLIKTRGQQVTLSCSPISGHRSVSWYQQTPGQGLQFLFEYFSETQRNKGNFPGRFSGRQFSNSRSEMNVSTLELGDSALYLCASSLDPSGNTIYFGEGSWLTVV.

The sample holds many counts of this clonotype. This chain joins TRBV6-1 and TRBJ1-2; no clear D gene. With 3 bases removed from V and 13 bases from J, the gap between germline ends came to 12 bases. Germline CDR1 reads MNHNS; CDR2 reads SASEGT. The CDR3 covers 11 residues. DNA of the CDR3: TGTGCCAGCAGTGATCGCACGGGTCCCACCTTC. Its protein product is CASSDRTGPTF.

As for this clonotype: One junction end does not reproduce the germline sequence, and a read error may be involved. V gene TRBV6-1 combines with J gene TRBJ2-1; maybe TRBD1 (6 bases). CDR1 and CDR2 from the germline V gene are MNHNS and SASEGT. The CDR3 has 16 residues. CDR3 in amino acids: CAIAAGGGFGYNEQFF. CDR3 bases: TGCGCCATCGCGGCTGGGGGCGGTTTCGGATACAATGAGCAGTTCTTC.

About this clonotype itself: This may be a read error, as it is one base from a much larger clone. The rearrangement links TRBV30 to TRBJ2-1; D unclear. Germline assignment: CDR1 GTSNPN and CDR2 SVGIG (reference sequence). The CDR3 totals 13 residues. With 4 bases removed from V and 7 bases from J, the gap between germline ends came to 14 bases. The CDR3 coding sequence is TGTGCCTGGACTCTTAATCAGGAAAATGAGCAGTTCTTC. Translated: CAWTLNQENEQFF.

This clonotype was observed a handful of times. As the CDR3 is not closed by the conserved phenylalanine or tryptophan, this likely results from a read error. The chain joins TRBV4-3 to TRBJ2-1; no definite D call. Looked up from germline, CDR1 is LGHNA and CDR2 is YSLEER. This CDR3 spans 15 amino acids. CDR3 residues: CASSQDRASSNEQFI. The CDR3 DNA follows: TGCGCCAGTAGCCAAGATCGGGCTAGTTCCAATGAGCAGTTCATC.

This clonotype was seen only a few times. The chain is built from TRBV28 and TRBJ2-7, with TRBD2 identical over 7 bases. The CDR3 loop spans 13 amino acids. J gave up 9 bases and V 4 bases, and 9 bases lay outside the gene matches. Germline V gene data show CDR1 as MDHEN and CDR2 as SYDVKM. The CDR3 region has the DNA TGTGCCAGCAGTTCAAACATCCTAGCGGTGCAGTACTTC. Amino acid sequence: CASSSNILAVQYF.

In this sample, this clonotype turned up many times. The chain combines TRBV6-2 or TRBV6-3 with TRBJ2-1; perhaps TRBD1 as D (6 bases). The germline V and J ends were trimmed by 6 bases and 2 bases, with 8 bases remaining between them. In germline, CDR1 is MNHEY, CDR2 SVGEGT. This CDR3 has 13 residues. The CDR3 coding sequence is TGTGCCAGCAGCCACAGGGCCTACAATGAGCAGTTCTTC. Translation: CASSHRAYNEQFF.

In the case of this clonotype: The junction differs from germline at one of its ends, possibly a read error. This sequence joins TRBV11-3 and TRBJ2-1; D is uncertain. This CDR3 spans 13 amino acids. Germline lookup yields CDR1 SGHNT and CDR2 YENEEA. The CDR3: CASGFGEEHEQFF. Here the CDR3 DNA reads TGTGCCAGCGGCTTCGGAGAGGAACATGAGCAGTTCTTC. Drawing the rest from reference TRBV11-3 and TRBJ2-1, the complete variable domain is EAGVVQSPRYKIIEKKQPVAFWCNPISGHNTLYWYLQNLGQGPELLIRYENEEAVDDSQLPKDRFSAERLKGVDSTLKIQPAELGDSAVYLCASGFGEEHEQFFGPGTRLTVL.

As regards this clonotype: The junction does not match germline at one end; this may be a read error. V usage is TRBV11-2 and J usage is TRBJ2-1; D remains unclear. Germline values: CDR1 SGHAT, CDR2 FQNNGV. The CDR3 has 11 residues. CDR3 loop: CASSLFHGQFF. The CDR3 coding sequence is TGTGCCAGTAGCTTATTCCATGGGCAGTTCTTC.

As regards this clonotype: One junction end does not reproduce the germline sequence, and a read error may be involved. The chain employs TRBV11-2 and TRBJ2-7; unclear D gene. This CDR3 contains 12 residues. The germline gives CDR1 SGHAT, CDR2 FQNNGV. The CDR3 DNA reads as TGTGCCAGCAGCTTAGATGCCCAAAAGCAATACTTC. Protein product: CASSLDAQKQYF. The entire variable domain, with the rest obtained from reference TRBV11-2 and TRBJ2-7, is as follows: EAGVAQSPRYKIIEKRQSVAFWCNPISGHATLYWYQQILGQGPKLLIQFQNNGVVDDSQLPKDRFSAERLKGVDSTLKIQPAKLEDSAVYLCASSLDAQKQYFGPGTRLTVT.

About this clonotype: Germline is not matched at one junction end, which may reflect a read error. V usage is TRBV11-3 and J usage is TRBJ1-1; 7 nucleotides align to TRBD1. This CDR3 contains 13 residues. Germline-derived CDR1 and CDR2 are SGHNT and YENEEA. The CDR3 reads CTSSWQGDTEAFF. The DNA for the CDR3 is TGTACCAGCAGCTGGCAGGGGGACACTGAAGCTTTCTTT.

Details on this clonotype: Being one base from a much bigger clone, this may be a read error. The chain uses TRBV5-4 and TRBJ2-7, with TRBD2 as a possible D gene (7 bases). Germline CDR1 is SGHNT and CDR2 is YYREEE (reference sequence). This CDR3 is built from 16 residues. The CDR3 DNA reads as TGTGCCAGCAGCGGCCGTAGCAGCGGGACACTCTACGAGAAGTACTTC. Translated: CASSGRSSGTLYEKYF.

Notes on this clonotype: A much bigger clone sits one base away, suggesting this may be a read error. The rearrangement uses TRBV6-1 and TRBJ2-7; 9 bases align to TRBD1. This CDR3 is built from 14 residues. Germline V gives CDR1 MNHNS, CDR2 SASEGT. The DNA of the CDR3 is TGTGCCAGAAGTGGGCACAGGGGGCGCATCGAGCAGTACTTC. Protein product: CARSGHRGRIEQYF.

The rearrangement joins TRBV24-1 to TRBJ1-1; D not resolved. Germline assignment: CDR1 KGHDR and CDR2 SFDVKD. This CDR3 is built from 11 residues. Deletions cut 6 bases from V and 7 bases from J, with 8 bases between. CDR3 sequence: CATSSLGEAFF. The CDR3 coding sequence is TGTGCCACCAGTTCTTTGGGTGAAGCTTTCTTT.

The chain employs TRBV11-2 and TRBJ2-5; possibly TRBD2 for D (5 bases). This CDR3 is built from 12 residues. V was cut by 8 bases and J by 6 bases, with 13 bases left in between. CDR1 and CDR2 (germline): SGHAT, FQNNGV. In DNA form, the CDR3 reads TGTGCCAGCGGACGGGGAACAAAGACCCAGTACTTC. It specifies CASGRGTKTQYF.

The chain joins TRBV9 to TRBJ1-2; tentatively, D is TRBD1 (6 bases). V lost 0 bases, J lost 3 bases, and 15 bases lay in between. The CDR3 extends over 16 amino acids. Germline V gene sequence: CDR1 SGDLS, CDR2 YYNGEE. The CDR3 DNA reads TGTGCCAGCAGCGTAGACCAAAAGACAGGATACTATGGCTACACCTTC. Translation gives CASSVDQKTGYYGYTF.